This record covers a single TCR beta chain. Its recognized antigen is unknown. No quality values exist for individual bases; no much larger clone is one base distant. Using the deep immunoSEQ assay, TCR CDR3 regions were amplified from genomic DNA by multiplex PCR. Genomic DNA extracted from each cell subset was distributed evenly over all wells of several immunoSEQ 96-well plates, and each plate served as one replicate. For sorted subsets, approximately 210 ng of genomic DNA, equivalent to around 30,000 T cell genomes, went into each replicate PCR. Purified libraries were measured with a Qubit 3.0 fluorometer, size-checked on a Bioanalyzer 2100, and measured again with the KAPA Library Quantification kit. A separate single-read 150-cycle Illumina NextSeq 550 flow cell was used to sequence each immunoSEQ 96-well plate. The authors' pipeline ran thus. Because the immunoSEQ output held only junctional sequences and lacked quality scores, the filtering could not match the filtering applied to full-length reads. Sequences were annotated with PyIR, a Python wrapper for IgBLAST v1.9, and V/J genes and CDR3 were assigned using IMGT germline references. Reads were removed for weak V/J assignments (E-value above 1e-6), missing CDR3, stop codons, out-of-frame junctions, or ambiguous translated residues. V3J clonotypes were defined as sequences sharing an identical inferred V gene, J gene, and CDR3 amino acid sequence. The percentage overlap between two repertoires was calculated by dividing the number of shared unique clonotypes by the size of the smaller repertoire. Repertoire richness was assessed with RTK rarefaction, the Chao1 estimator, and Recon v2.1 estimates of unobserved clonotypes. For all TCRbeta clonotypes obtained by the gDNA method from several donors, generation probabilities were computed with OLGA. Imported from immuneACCESS, the table was reduced by TCRdb to in-frame sequences with V and J called. These copies leave out some clones; in studies compared against another copy, an unresolved V gene accounts for under half, and the cause of the remainder is not known. Clone size and V and J calls were adopted from that table, with D and trimming inferred from the DNA. The sample yields a few hundred thousand clones; 95% to 98% were counted once. The leading ten clones occupy 0.045% to 0.06% of the sample.

This entry comes from a study of shared clonotypes between healthy human individuals (TCRdb year 2020). About the investigation overall: A few men and a couple of women, aged 18 to 49 years, made up the cohort. To estimate repertoire size and how much clonotypes are shared between individuals, the study performed deep sequencing of blood TCR repertoires from about five healthy adults. Different laboratories and diverse techniques were used to prepare libraries and sequence TCR repertoires, to increase sequencing depth and limit assay-specific biases. Each donor's leukapheresis produced roughly between about 0.8 and 8.9 billion PBMCs. For each donor, CD4 naive and CD4 memory were each given three plates, CD8 naive was given two plates, and CD8 memory was given one plate.

The study at large found these results: Based on pairwise subsampling, the degree of clonotype sharing among donors was expected to be affected by sequencing depth. Sharing across several donors was observed for around 5% of naive CD4, over 3% of naive CD8, around 2.5% of memory CD4, and approximately 0.41% of memory CD8 clonotypes. Only blood was sampled, and tissue TCR repertoires likely differ from those in blood. Higher generation probabilities were observed for clonotypes shared by all four sorted-subset donors than for non-shared clonotypes. Because the study included a small number of donors, the genetic and exposure-history diversity represented was limited. Larger estimated clonotype richness was generally found for naive subsets than for memory subsets. Even with the large sequencing depth, rarefaction of the sorted-subset datasets indicated that sequencing was incomplete.

The donors were healthy, HIV-negative adults who had no recently reported acute infections or vaccinations. Every donor was a Caucasian adult residing in Nashville, Tennessee, USA. Magnetic negative selection was used to enrich CD4+ T cells, after which naive cells were positively selected on CD45RA and the negative fraction became the memory subset. After blood collection by leukapheresis, PBMCs were isolated using Ficoll-Histopaque density gradient centrifugation and then cryopreserved in the vapor phase of liquid nitrogen. Analytical flow cytometry was used to check the purity and quantity of each magnetically sorted T cell population. From each sorted fraction, genomic DNA was isolated and quantified by UV absorbance on a Nanodrop 2000c. Sequenced material: naive CD4+ T cells sorted from blood. The cell subset or site label, as the study defines it: CD45RA+ positively selected. This sequence was found in a woman in her twenties or thirties in good health.

This receptor has the CDR3 CASSPKGRLLGNEQFF. The DNA reads as follows: TGTGCCAGCAGCCCGAAAGGGAGGTTGCTAGGCAATGAGCAGTTCTTC. The V gene is TRBV7-6 and the J gene is TRBJ2-1; the D gene is possibly TRBD2, with 6 bases matching. The CDR3 has 16 amino acids, counting the end cysteine and phenylalanine. Kept here is only the CDR3 DNA, which spans 48 bases and is read in frame from base 1. V was cut back by 5 bases and J by 6 bases, leaving a gap of 20 bases between them. The germline V gene supplies CDR1 SGHVS and CDR2 FNYEAQ.